Listed below are T cell receptor beta chains from one sample, sequenced in a study of cytomegalovirus exposure and HLA in healthy donors. Profiling relied on immunoSEQ multiplex PCR, and the TCRdb table lists in-frame clones only, not all of them. This table holds approximately 37,000 clones, around two thirds found once. The sample comprised PBMCs. These receptors originate from a man aged 25 to 40 in good health and CMV-seronegative. Both conserved end residues are part of each CDR3. The order of the fields is V gene, clone size, D gene, J gene, CDR3 DNA, CDR3 protein. The D gene is left open where the match is weak. A clone size is listed for some rows: how often the clone was seen (once, few, many), or a class if it is expanded.

TRBV27	-	-	TRBJ2-1	TGTGCCAGCAGTTTTGTCCCGAGCTCCTACAATGAGCAGTTCTTC	CASSFVPSSYNEQFF
TRBV7-6	-	TRBD2	TRBJ2-1	TGTGCCAGCAGCTCACTAGCGGGAGTTGAGCAGTTCTTC	CASSSLAGVEQFF
TRBV9	-	-	TRBJ1-2	TGTGCCAGCAGCGGACAGGACATTTTCTATGGCTACACCTTC	CASSGQDIFYGYTF
TRBV2	-	TRBD1	TRBJ1-3	TGTGCCAGCATAGCGGGACAGGGGAACTCTGGAAACACCATATATTTT	CASIAGQGNSGNTIYF
TRBV2	-	-	TRBJ1-3	TGTGCCAGCAGTGTCGGACTGATCTCTGGAAACACCATATATTTT	CASSVGLISGNTIYF
TRBV15	-	TRBD2	TRBJ2-3	TGTGCCACCAGCTTGCGGGGGGTCACAGATACGCAGTATTTT	CATSLRGVTDTQYF
TRBV18	once	-	TRBJ1-4	TGTGCCAGCTCCTGGAGGGATTCTAATGAAAAACTGTTTTTT	CASSWRDSNEKLFF
TRBV4-2	once	TRBD1	TRBJ2-7	TGTGCCAGCAGCCAAGATAGACAGGGGTCGGCCTTCTACGAGCAGTACTTC	CASSQDRQGSAFYEQYF
TRBV27	-	TRBD2	TRBJ2-7	TGTGCCAGCAGTTCGGCGGGAGGGCCCTACGAGCAGTACTTC	CASSSAGGPYEQYF
TRBV7-9	-	TRBD1	TRBJ2-1	TGTGCCAGCAGCGCCCGGGACAGGGTCCACAATGAGCAGTTCTTC	CASSARDRVHNEQFF
TRBV2	-	TRBD1	TRBJ2-1	TGTGCCAGCAGTCCCGACAGGGGAAGTTACAATGAGCAGTTCTTC	CASSPDRGSYNEQFF
TRBV19	-	TRBD2	TRBJ2-2	TGTGCCAGTAGTTCCGGGGGGGGCACCGGGGAGCTGTTTTTT	CASSSGGGTGELFF
TRBV10-3	few	TRBD1	TRBJ1-1	TGTGCCATCAGTGGGGGGACAGGTGACACTGAAGCTTTCTTT	CAISGGTGDTEAFF
TRBV6-6	-	-	TRBJ1-5	TGTGCCAGCGGCAATGTGGCTCAGCCCCAGCATTTT	CASGNVAQPQHF
TRBV13	once	TRBD1	TRBJ1-2	TGTGCCAGTAACCGACAGGGGCTCTTTGAGGTCTATGGCTACACCTTC	CASNRQGLFEVYGYTF
TRBV28	-	TRBD2	TRBJ2-7	TGTGCCAGCAGTTTCACCTTAGCGGGGCTCACCTACGAGCAGTACTTC	CASSFTLAGLTYEQYF
TRBV2	-	-	TRBJ2-7	TGTGCCAGCAGTACCCCAACAGCGGGTAGCTACGAGCAGTACTTC	CASSTPTAGSYEQYF
TRBV7-3	-	-	TRBJ2-7	TGTGCCAGCAGCTTACAATCTGGAGGGAACGAGCAGTACTTC	CASSLQSGGNEQYF
TRBV4-2	-	TRBD2	TRBJ2-5	TGTGCCAGCAGCCAAGGCCCGGAAACGGGGGGGCAAGAGACCCAGTACTTC	CASSQGPETGGQETQYF
TRBV6-5	many	-	TRBJ1-6	TGTGCCAGCAGTTACTCGACAGGTAATTCACCCCTCCACTTT	CASSYSTGNSPLHF
TRBV6-1	-	-	TRBJ2-2	TGTGCCAGCATTGATCGGACACAGAAGAACACCGGGGAGCTGTTTTTT	CASIDRTQKNTGELFF
TRBV5-1	-	-	TRBJ2-1	TGCGCCAGCAGCTTGGTGGCGGATTACAATGAGCAGTTCTTC	CASSLVADYNEQFF
TRBV6-5	-	TRBD1	TRBJ1-5	TGTGCCAGCAGTCCGACAGGGGGTCGGAGTCAGCCCCAGCATTTT	CASSPTGGRSQPQHF
TRBV6-5	-	-	TRBJ1-3	TGTGCCACCCGAGACAGATTCTCTGGAAACACCATATATTTT	CATRDRFSGNTIYF
TRBV10-3	-	-	TRBJ2-5	TGTGCCATCAGTGAGACAACGACAGGTGGGGAGACCCAGTACTTC	CAISETTTGGETQYF
TRBV6-1	-	TRBD1	TRBJ2-7	TGTGCCAGCAGTGAAGGCCTGAGGGGGCCAGCCTCCTACGAGCAGTACTTC	CASSEGLRGPASYEQYF
TRBV2	-	TRBD1	TRBJ2-2	TGTGCCAGCAGGGAGGGACAGGGAAACACCGGGGAGCTGTTTTTT	CASREGQGNTGELFF
TRBV5-1	-	-	TRBJ2-1	TGCGCCAGCAGCGCAGGACTGTACAATGAGCAGTTCTTC	CASSAGLYNEQFF
TRBV21-1	-	-	TRBJ1-5	TGTGCCAGCAGGGCCGGGGTGGGCGGCAATCAGCCCCAGCATTTT	CASRAGVGGNQPQHF
TRBV7-6	-	TRBD2	TRBJ2-7	TGTGCCAGCAGCCCAGACAGGGCTAGCGGGATAGGCGAGCAGTACTTC	CASSPDRASGIGEQYF
TRBV6-6	-	-	TRBJ1-3	TGTGCCAGCACCAACGGAGGGGCCAACACCATATATTTT	CASTNGGANTIYF
TRBV5-1	-	TRBD2	TRBJ2-1	TGCGCCAGCAGGTTCTCCGCGGGGGGATACAATGAGCAGTTCTTC	CASRFSAGGYNEQFF
TRBV6-6	once	TRBD1	TRBJ1-2	TGTGCCAGCAGAATTTGGGACAGGGCCCCGGATGGCTACACCTTC	CASRIWDRAPDGYTF
TRBV11-2	once	TRBD2	TRBJ2-5	TGTGCCAGCAGCTTAGGTCGCGGACTAGCGGGGCCTCGTGAGACCCAGTACTTC	CASSLGRGLAGPRETQYF
TRBV19	-	-	TRBJ1-5	TGTGCCAGTAGTCTATACGGTGCAGGTACGGAACAGCCCCAGCATTTT	CASSLYGAGTEQPQHF
TRBV15	-	TRBD1	TRBJ2-1	TGTGCCACCAGCAGAGAAAGACCGGGACAGTACAATGAGCAGTTCTTC	CATSRERPGQYNEQFF
TRBV5-4	-	-	TRBJ2-5	TGTGCCAGCAGCCCCGGGTCAGGGGCTTACCAAGAGACCCAGTACTTC	CASSPGSGAYQETQYF
TRBV14	few	TRBD2	TRBJ2-2	TGTGCCAGCAGCCAAGAAGTAGCGGGAGGGCCGCGCACCGGGGAGCTGTTTTTT	CASSQEVAGGPRTGELFF
TRBV10-2	-	-	TRBJ2-2	TGCGCCAGCGGGGCCTCTAAGGGTATCGGGGAGCTGTTTTTT	CASGASKGIGELFF
TRBV19	few	TRBD2	TRBJ2-7	TGTGCCAGTAAACCCCAAAGCGGAGCGGGAGGTTACGAGCAGTACTTC	CASKPQSGAGGYEQYF
TRBV7-6	-	TRBD1	TRBJ2-3	TGTGCCAGCAGCTTGGCGGGACAGGTTGTGTTCGGGGCCACAGATACGCAGTATTTT	CASSLAGQVVFGATDTQYF
TRBV7-9	-	TRBD1	TRBJ1-4	TGTGCCAGCTCGGACCCCGGGACAGGGGACAATGAAAAACTGTTTTTT	CASSDPGTGDNEKLFF
TRBV30	-	-	TRBJ1-4	TGTGCCTGGGGAAGACAGCCAACTAATGAAAAACTGTTTTTT	CAWGRQPTNEKLFF
TRBV19	-	TRBD1	TRBJ1-1	TGTGCCAGTAGTGCTACACAGGGGGCAGCTTTCTTT	CASSATQGAAFF
TRBV19	-	TRBD1	TRBJ1-1	TGTGCCAGTAGAGGAATGGGACAGGTGAACACTGAAGCTTTCTTT	CASRGMGQVNTEAFF
TRBV9	once	TRBD1	TRBJ1-3	TGTGCCAGCAGCGCCACTCGGGACAGCTCTGGAAACACCATATATTTT	CASSATRDSSGNTIYF
TRBV19	few	-	TRBJ2-1	TGTGCCAGTAGCCTTAGCGGCTACAATGAGCAGTTCTTC	CASSLSGYNEQFF
TRBV6-1	-	TRBD2	TRBJ2-7	TGTGCCAGCATTCGCACTAGCGGGAGTCTGTACGAGCAGTACTTC	CASIRTSGSLYEQYF
TRBV19	-	TRBD2	TRBJ2-6	TGTGCCAGTAAGGATGGGGGAGGGCGCCTCTCTGGGGCCAACGTCCTGACTTTC	CASKDGGGRLSGANVLTF
TRBV5-1	-	-	TRBJ1-2	TGCGCCAGCAGCGAAGGTCGCGGTGCTAACTATGGCTACCCCTTC	CASSEGRGANYGYPF
TRBV6-5	-	TRBD1	TRBJ1-2	TGTGCCAGCAGTTACTCGGGGACAGGGAACTATGGCTACACCTTC	CASSYSGTGNYGYTF
TRBV27	-	-	TRBJ1-4	TGTGCCAGCAAGAGACAGTCGTCTAATGAAAAACTGTTTTTT	CASKRQSSNEKLFF
TRBV7-9	-	TRBD2	TRBJ2-3	TGTGCCAGCAGCTTCGGACTAGCGGGGGGGAGAGATACGCAGTATTTT	CASSFGLAGGRDTQYF
TRBV28	-	TRBD2	TRBJ2-7	TGTGCCAGCAGCCCGGGACTAGCGCTTCTTTCTGACTCCTACGAGCAGTACTTC	CASSPGLALLSDSYEQYF